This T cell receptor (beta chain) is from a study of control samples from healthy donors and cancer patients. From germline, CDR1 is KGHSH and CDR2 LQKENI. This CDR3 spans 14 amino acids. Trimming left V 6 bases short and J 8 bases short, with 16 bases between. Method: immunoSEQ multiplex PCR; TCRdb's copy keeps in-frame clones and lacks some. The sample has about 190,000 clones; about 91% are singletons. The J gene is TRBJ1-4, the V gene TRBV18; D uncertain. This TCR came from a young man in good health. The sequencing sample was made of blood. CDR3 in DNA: TGTGCCAGCTCGCACACAACGTCCCGAGAAAAACTGTTTTTT. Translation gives CASSHTTSREKLFF.